The 9 T cell receptor beta chains in this list originate from one sample, sequenced in a study of blood T cell repertoires in COVID-19. Generated by immunoSEQ multiplex PCR, the TCRdb table keeps only in-frame clones and is missing some. This sample yields about 88,000 clones, of which approximately 90% are seen a single time; 1.5% to 2% belongs to the top ten. The specimen was peripheral blood. These receptor sequences come from a man aged 60-69 years with acute or convalescent COVID-19.

The chain joins TRBV7-9 to TRBJ2-2; D unclear. This CDR3 has 14 residues. Germline lookup yields CDR1 SEHNR and CDR2 FQNEAQ (reference sequence). Trimming stripped 5 bases from V and 5 bases from J, with 12 bases between. The CDR3: CASSPPPSTGELFF. The CDR3 DNA sequence: TGTGCCAGCAGCCCGCCCCCCAGTACCGGGGAGCTGTTTTTT.

With respect to this clone: Sequence at one end of the junction differs from germline and may be a read error. The chain is built from TRBV5-1 and TRBJ2-2, with 7 bases aligning to TRBD2. Germline-derived CDR1 and CDR2 are SGHRS and YFSETQ. The CDR3 sequence is 14 residues long. The CDR3 nucleotides read TGCGCCAGCAGCTTGGATCAGCCCTCGGGGGGGCTGTTTTTT. Protein product: CASSLDQPSGGLFF.

This clone was counted a single time. The chain combines TRBV24-1 with TRBJ2-2, with 8 bases matching TRBD1. This CDR3 is 19 amino acids long. The junction had 13 bases not matched to a gene; V was cut back by 1 base and J by 4 bases. Germline V gene data show CDR1 as KGHDR and CDR2 as SFDVKD. The CDR3 nucleotides read TGTGCCACCAGTGATTTTAACCCCGGACAGGGTGCTGGCACCGGGGAGCTGTTTTTT. Its translation: CATSDFNPGQGAGTGELFF.

The chain joins TRBV27 to TRBJ2-5; D not certain. This CDR3 comprises 11 residues. Deletions cut 7 bases from V and 4 bases from J, with 7 bases between. Germline V CDR1 and CDR2: MNHEY, SMNVEV (reference sequence). The CDR3 loop is CASTYLETQYF. CDR3 DNA: TGTGCCAGCACGTATTTAGAGACCCAGTACTTC.

About this clone itself: The same CDR3 is also encoded by other DNA sequences in this sample. As DNA, the CDR3 is TGTGCCAGCAGCTTCAGGGGGAGCTCCTATAATTCACCCCTCCACTTT. It translates to CASSFRGSSYNSPLHF. V gene TRBV13 combines with J gene TRBJ1-6; 7 bases agree with TRBD1. Germline V gene lookup returns CDR1 PRHDT and CDR2 FYEKMQ (reference sequence). The CDR3 spans 16 residues. V trimming: 3 bases; J trimming: 0 bases; junction bases outside the gene matches: 2.

The V gene is TRBV24-1, the J gene TRBJ2-2; 8 nucleotides align to TRBD2. This CDR3 has 17 residues. Per the germline V gene, CDR1 is KGHDR and CDR2 is SFDVKD. Trimming removed 5 bases from V and 3 bases from J; junction bases left unmatched: 10. CDR3 sequence reads: CATSGVRTGGDTGELFF. The CDR3 nucleotides are TGTGCCACCAGTGGGGTGAGGACGGGAGGGGACACCGGGGAGCTGTTTTTT.

This chain uses TRBV25-1 with TRBJ2-7, with 8 nucleotides matching TRBD1. Germline trimming cut 2 bases from V and 5 bases from J; bases unmatched to any gene: 5. The CDR3 covers 14 residues. Germline values: CDR1 MGHDK, CDR2 SYGVNS. For the CDR3, the DNA is TGTGCCAGCAGTGAACCCGGACAGGGCCACGAGCAGTACTTC. This codes for CASSEPGQGHEQYF.

The rearrangement links TRBV27 to TRBJ1-6; the D is unclear. The CDR3 runs 15 residues. CDR1 and CDR2 from the germline V gene are MNHEY and SMNVEV (reference sequence). Trimming shortened V by 2 bases and J by 3 bases, and 8 bases separated the two germline ends. Here the CDR3 reads CASSLAASYNSPLHF. The CDR3 DNA sequence: TGTGCCAGCAGTTTAGCAGCTAGCTATAATTCACCCCTCCACTTT.

This chain links TRBV6-4 with TRBJ1-6; D gene unclear. The length of the CDR3 is 13 residues. V lost 8 bases and J lost 6, with 11 bases in between. Per the germline V gene, CDR1 is MRHNA and CDR2 is SNTAGT. The CDR3 DNA follows: TGTGCCAGCCGAGCAGGCAGTAATTCACCCCTCCACTTT. Translated: CASRAGSNSPLHF.